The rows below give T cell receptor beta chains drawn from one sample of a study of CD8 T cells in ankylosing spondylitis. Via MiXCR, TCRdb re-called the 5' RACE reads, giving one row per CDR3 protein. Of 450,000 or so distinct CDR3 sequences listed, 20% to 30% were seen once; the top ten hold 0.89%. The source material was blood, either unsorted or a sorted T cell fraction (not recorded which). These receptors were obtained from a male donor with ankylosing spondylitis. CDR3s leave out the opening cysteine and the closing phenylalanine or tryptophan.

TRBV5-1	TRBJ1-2	ASSSDGGGYGYT
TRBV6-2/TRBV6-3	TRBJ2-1	ASSYFGRASFYNEQF
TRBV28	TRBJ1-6	ASTLGQNSPLH
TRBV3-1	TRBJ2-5	ASSQVVGTQY
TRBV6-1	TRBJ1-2	ASSGGQGTGYT
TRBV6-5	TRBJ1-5	ASSYLGLGQPQH
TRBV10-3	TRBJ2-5	AISAGTSGFFQETQY
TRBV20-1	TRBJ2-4	SANPAKNIQY
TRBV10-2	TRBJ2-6	GSAAYSSGANVLT
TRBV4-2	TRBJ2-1	ASSRDRDSNNEQF
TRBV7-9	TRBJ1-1	ASSLVTGTGLWTEAF
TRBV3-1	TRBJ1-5	ASSQGWDNANQPQH
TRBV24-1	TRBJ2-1	ATSDWTSGSYNEQF
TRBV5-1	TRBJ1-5	ASSLTGANQPQH
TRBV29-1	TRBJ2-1	SALAGGLHEQF
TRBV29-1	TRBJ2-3	SVEQGASTDTQY
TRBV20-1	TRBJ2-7	SASRGGGYEQY
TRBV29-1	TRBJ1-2	SVQRDGGYT
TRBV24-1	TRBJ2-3	ATSDRDIQSTDTQY
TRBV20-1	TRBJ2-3	SASVNRVTDTQY
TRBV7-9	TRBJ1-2	ASSLEWEGHSNYGYT
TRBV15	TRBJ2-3	ATSRGAYNSGSDTQY
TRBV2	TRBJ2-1	ASLTESYNEQF
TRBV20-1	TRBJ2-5	SVTRSYGGETQY
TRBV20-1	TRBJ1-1	SARDPGLWNTEAF
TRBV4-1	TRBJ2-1	ASSQPTSGGNEQF
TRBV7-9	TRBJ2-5	ASSYLSGQLKETQY
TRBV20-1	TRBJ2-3	SAPTSGSTDTQY
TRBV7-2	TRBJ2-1	ASSLGAASYNEQF
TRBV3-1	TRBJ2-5	ASSQDPGGQETQY
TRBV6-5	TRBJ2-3	ASSYPQRFTDTQY
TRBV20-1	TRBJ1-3	SARSPDSGNTIY
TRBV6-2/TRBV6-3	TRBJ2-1	ASSSTLLAGGGEQF
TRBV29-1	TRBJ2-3	STLRDRGADTQY
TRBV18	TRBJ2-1	ASSPRTGQF
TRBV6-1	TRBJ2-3	ASSGQGWDTQY
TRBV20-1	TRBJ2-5	SALAGDFQETQY
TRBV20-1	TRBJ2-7	SAEGLAGFSYEQY
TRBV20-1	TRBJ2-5	SAIRTLETQY
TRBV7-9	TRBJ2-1	ASSLALGGRGNEQF
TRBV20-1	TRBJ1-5	SATPGQGYQPQH
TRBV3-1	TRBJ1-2	ASSPGTGLTYGYT
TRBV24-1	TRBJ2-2	ATSDFRGADTGELF
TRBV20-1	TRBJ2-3	SARHWDRGTDTQY
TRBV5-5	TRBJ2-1	ASSLMTGPYNEQF
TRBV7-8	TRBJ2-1	ASSLTGGEARHEQF
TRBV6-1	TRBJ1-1	ASWTEMNTEAF
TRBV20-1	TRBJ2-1	SAMGGLAGILEYNEQF
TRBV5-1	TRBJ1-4	ASSLEEGATNEKLF
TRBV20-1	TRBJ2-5	SVNSPPTSGGTQY
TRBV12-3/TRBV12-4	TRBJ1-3	ASSFSGEGNTIY
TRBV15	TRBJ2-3	ATAGGGLNTQY
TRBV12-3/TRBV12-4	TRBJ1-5	ASSPGNQPQH
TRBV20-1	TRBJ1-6	SASGEGNSPLH
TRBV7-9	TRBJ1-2	ASSSAGTVTVDGYT
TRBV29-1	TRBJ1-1	SVGPGLRDTEAF
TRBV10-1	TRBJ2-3	ASSERGTSTDTQY
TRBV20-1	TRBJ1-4	SAGGGSGSEKLF
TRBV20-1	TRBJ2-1	SARLAGASSYNEQF
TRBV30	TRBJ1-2	AWSVSLVGYT